These T cell receptor beta chains were read from a single sample in a study of blood T cells in healthy people across ages. MiXCR was run by TCRdb on the 5' RACE reads, yielding one entry per CDR3 protein. The sample lists around 1,800,000 distinct CDR3 sequences, about two fifths occurring once. Source material: blood. These receptors were collected from a human donor in good health. The CDR3 runs from the conserved cysteine through the conserved F or W. Each record gives: V gene, J gene, D gene, clone size, CDR3 protein, CDR3 DNA. The D gene is left open where the match is weak. Clone size is stated in some rows and not others, as once, few, many or a class when expanded.

V gene: TRBV28; J gene: TRBJ2-5; D gene: TRBD2; clone size: -; CDR3 protein: CASQSRGGYPQETQYF; CDR3 DNA: TGTGCCAGCCAATCGCGGGGGGGTTACCCTCAAGAGACCCAGTACTTC
V gene: TRBV29-1; J gene: TRBJ2-3; D gene: -; clone size: -; CDR3 protein: CSVDRGAVTDTQYF; CDR3 DNA: TGCAGCGTTGACCGGGGAGCGGTGACAGATACGCAGTATTTT
V gene: TRBV5-1; J gene: TRBJ2-5; D gene: -; clone size: few; CDR3 protein: CASSFQTGREETQYF; CDR3 DNA: TGCGCCAGCAGCTTCCAGACAGGGAGGGAAGAGACCCAGTACTTC
V gene: TRBV13; J gene: TRBJ2-7; D gene: -; clone size: -; CDR3 protein: CASSHWGGSSYEQYF; CDR3 DNA: TGTGCCAGCAGCCACTGGGGGGGCAGCTCCTACGAGCAGTACTTC
V gene: TRBV4-2; J gene: TRBJ1-5; D gene: TRBD1; clone size: -; CDR3 protein: CASSQDFRTGYQPQHF; CDR3 DNA: TGTGCCAGCAGCCAAGATTTTCGGACAGGGTATCAGCCCCAGCATTTT
V gene: TRBV20-1; J gene: TRBJ2-1; D gene: -; clone size: -; CDR3 protein: CSARDPQGLGEGRFF; CDR3 DNA: TGCAGTGCTAGAGACCCCCAGGGACTCGGTGAAGGGCGGTTCTTC
V gene: TRBV3-1; J gene: TRBJ2-7; D gene: TRBD2; clone size: -; CDR3 protein: CATKTAGGEQYF; CDR3 DNA: TGTGCCACCAAGACAGCGGGGGGCGAGCAGTACTTC
V gene: TRBV7-9; J gene: TRBJ1-1; D gene: -; clone size: -; CDR3 protein: CASNQRGTNTEAFF; CDR3 DNA: TGTGCCAGCAACCAAAGAGGGACTAACACTGAAGCTTTCTTT
V gene: TRBV6-6; J gene: TRBJ2-7; D gene: -; clone size: many; CDR3 protein: CASTNSYEQYF; CDR3 DNA: TGTGCCAGCACCAACTCCTACGAGCAGTACTTC
V gene: TRBV18; J gene: TRBJ2-5; D gene: -; clone size: few; CDR3 protein: CASSPTPPGNLQETQYF; CDR3 DNA: TGTGCCAGCTCACCAACCCCTCCGGGTAACCTCCAAGAGACCCAGTACTTC
V gene: TRBV2; J gene: TRBJ2-7; D gene: -; clone size: -; CDR3 protein: CASKERSSYEQYF; CDR3 DNA: TGTGCCAGCAAGGAAAGGAGCTCCTACGAGCAGTACTTC
V gene: TRBV7-2; J gene: TRBJ2-5; D gene: -; clone size: few; CDR3 protein: CASSLMGAETQYF; CDR3 DNA: TGTGCCAGCAGCTTAATGGGGGCCGAGACCCAGTACTTC
V gene: TRBV7-2; J gene: TRBJ2-3; D gene: -; clone size: -; CDR3 protein: CASSLMGGNTDTQYF; CDR3 DNA: TGTGCCAGCAGCTTAATGGGTGGCAACACAGATACGCAGTATTTT
V gene: TRBV5-1; J gene: TRBJ1-2; D gene: -; clone size: once; CDR3 protein: CASRLEGEDGYTF; CDR3 DNA: TGCGCCAGCAGGCTGGAGGGGGAGGACGGCTACACCTTC
V gene: TRBV6-1; J gene: TRBJ2-6; D gene: TRBD1; clone size: few; CDR3 protein: CASSLGTGASGANVLTF; CDR3 DNA: TGTGCCAGCAGCCTCGGGACAGGGGCTTCTGGGGCCAACGTCCTGACTTTC
V gene: TRBV6-2/TRBV6-3; J gene: TRBJ2-1; D gene: -; clone size: -; CDR3 protein: CASRRLVYNEQFF; CDR3 DNA: TGTGCCAGCAGACGACTAGTGTACAATGAGCAGTTCTTC
V gene: TRBV6-2/TRBV6-3; J gene: TRBJ2-7; D gene: -; clone size: -; CDR3 protein: CASSYSAGTSYEQYF; CDR3 DNA: TGTGCCAGCAGTTACTCTGCAGGAACCTCCTACGAGCAGTACTTC
V gene: TRBV7-9; J gene: TRBJ1-6; D gene: -; clone size: -; CDR3 protein: CASSTPTDKGNQSPLHF; CDR3 DNA: TGTGCCAGCAGCACTCCGACCGACAAGGGAAATCAATCACCCCTCCACTTT
V gene: TRBV7-2; J gene: TRBJ2-7; D gene: -; clone size: -; CDR3 protein: CASSLFPQGQGLYEQYF; CDR3 DNA: TGTGCCAGCAGCTTATTTCCCCAGGGGCAGGGCCTCTACGAGCAGTACTTC
V gene: TRBV29-1; J gene: TRBJ2-3; D gene: -; clone size: -; CDR3 protein: CSVRGWDNTQYF; CDR3 DNA: TGCAGCGTCCGGGGATGGGATAATACGCAGTATTTT
V gene: TRBV20-1; J gene: TRBJ1-2; D gene: -; clone size: -; CDR3 protein: CSAHTGFYGYTF; CDR3 DNA: TGCAGTGCTCATACAGGGTTCTATGGCTACACCTTC
V gene: TRBV12-3/TRBV12-4; J gene: TRBJ2-1; D gene: -; clone size: -; CDR3 protein: CASSLARLRNEQFF; CDR3 DNA: TGTGCCAGCAGTTTAGCTCGCCTTAGAAATGAGCAGTTCTTC
V gene: TRBV5-5; J gene: TRBJ1-2; D gene: -; clone size: many; CDR3 protein: CASSLRGAVGGYTF; CDR3 DNA: TGTGCCAGCAGCTTGCGAGGAGCTGTAGGAGGCTACACCTTC
V gene: TRBV5-6; J gene: TRBJ2-7; D gene: -; clone size: few; CDR3 protein: CASSLVRLYEQYF; CDR3 DNA: TGTGCCAGCAGCTTGGTCAGACTATACGAGCAGTACTTC
V gene: TRBV5-1; J gene: TRBJ1-1; D gene: -; clone size: many; CDR3 protein: CASSLEPNTEAFF; CDR3 DNA: TGTGCCAGCAGCTTAGAGCCGAACACTGAAGCTTTCTTT
V gene: TRBV3-1; J gene: TRBJ1-6; D gene: TRBD1; clone size: few; CDR3 protein: CASSQPGTGFGLPLHF; CDR3 DNA: TGTGCCAGCAGCCAACCCGGGACAGGGTTTGGTTTACCCCTCCACTTT
V gene: TRBV20-1; J gene: TRBJ2-3; D gene: -; clone size: -; CDR3 protein: CSAGLDATDTQYF; CDR3 DNA: TGCAGTGCTGGGCTTGACGCCACAGATACGCAGTATTTT
V gene: TRBV4-3; J gene: TRBJ2-3; D gene: -; clone size: -; CDR3 protein: CASSQLASSDTQYF; CDR3 DNA: TGCGCCAGCAGCCAACTAGCCTCTAGTGATACGCAGTATTTT
V gene: TRBV5-6; J gene: TRBJ1-2; D gene: -; clone size: few; CDR3 protein: CASSPQTNYGYTF; CDR3 DNA: TGTGCCAGCAGCCCCCAAACTAACTATGGCTACACCTTC
V gene: TRBV7-2; J gene: TRBJ2-1; D gene: -; clone size: -; CDR3 protein: CASSLVGGEAYNEQFF; CDR3 DNA: TGTGCCAGCAGCTTAGTTGGCGGCGAAGCCTACAATGAGCAGTTCTTC
V gene: TRBV9; J gene: TRBJ1-2; D gene: -; clone size: -; CDR3 protein: CASSVSGRGDSGYTF; CDR3 DNA: TGTGCCAGCAGCGTGTCTGGTAGGGGAGATAGTGGCTACACCTTC
V gene: TRBV9; J gene: TRBJ2-1; D gene: -; clone size: -; CDR3 protein: CASSVGMVRNEQFF; CDR3 DNA: TGTGCCAGCAGCGTAGGTATGGTCAGAAATGAGCAGTTCTTC
V gene: TRBV14; J gene: TRBJ1-1; D gene: -; clone size: -; CDR3 protein: CASSQLAGPLNTEAFF; CDR3 DNA: TGTGCCAGCAGCCAGCTGGCAGGACCTCTGAACACTGAAGCTTTCTTT
V gene: TRBV10-3; J gene: TRBJ2-7; D gene: -; clone size: -; CDR3 protein: CAIEQDPPYEQYF; CDR3 DNA: TGTGCCATCGAGCAGGACCCTCCCTACGAGCAGTACTTC
V gene: TRBV9; J gene: TRBJ2-5; D gene: -; clone size: -; CDR3 protein: CASSVGSNEETQYF; CDR3 DNA: TGTGCCAGCAGCGTCGGGTCCAACGAAGAGACCCAGTACTTC
V gene: TRBV3-1; J gene: TRBJ1-2; D gene: TRBD1; clone size: few; CDR3 protein: CASSQDGTVYYGYTF; CDR3 DNA: TGTGCCAGCAGCCAAGATGGGACAGTCTACTATGGCTACACCTTC
V gene: TRBV6-2/TRBV6-3; J gene: TRBJ2-1; D gene: TRBD2; clone size: many; CDR3 protein: CASSYDPWRGAYNEQFF; CDR3 DNA: TGTGCCAGCAGTTACGACCCTTGGCGGGGGGCCTACAATGAGCAGTTCTTC
V gene: TRBV6-5; J gene: TRBJ1-4; D gene: -; clone size: -; CDR3 protein: CASSYSIGETNEKLFF; CDR3 DNA: TGTGCCAGCAGTTACTCGATCGGGGAAACTAATGAAAAACTGTTTTTT
V gene: TRBV6-2/TRBV6-3; J gene: TRBJ2-5; D gene: -; clone size: -; CDR3 protein: CASSYIGQETQYF; CDR3 DNA: TGTGCCAGCAGTTACATCGGGCAAGAGACCCAGTACTTC
V gene: TRBV7-3; J gene: TRBJ2-5; D gene: -; clone size: -; CDR3 protein: CASSPEPSDQETQYF; CDR3 DNA: TGTGCCAGCAGCCCCGAGCCCAGCGACCAAGAGACCCAGTACTTC
V gene: TRBV12-3/TRBV12-4; J gene: TRBJ2-1; D gene: TRBD2; clone size: few; CDR3 protein: CASSQLAGVNNEQFF; CDR3 DNA: TGTGCCAGCAGCCAACTAGCGGGGGTAAACAATGAGCAGTTCTTC
V gene: TRBV2; J gene: TRBJ1-2; D gene: TRBD1; clone size: few; CDR3 protein: CASSPDRGSLYGYTF; CDR3 DNA: TGTGCCAGCAGTCCGGACAGGGGATCCCTATATGGCTACACCTTC
V gene: TRBV20-1; J gene: TRBJ2-5; D gene: TRBD1; clone size: -; CDR3 protein: CSARARRQGNPRGTQYF; CDR3 DNA: TGCAGTGCTAGAGCCCGTCGACAGGGGAATCCAAGGGGGACCCAGTACTTC
V gene: TRBV6-2/TRBV6-3; J gene: TRBJ1-1; D gene: -; clone size: few; CDR3 protein: CASSYLGVEAEAFF; CDR3 DNA: TGTGCCAGCAGTTACTTAGGTGTGGAGGCTGAAGCTTTCTTT
V gene: TRBV20-1; J gene: TRBJ1-5; D gene: TRBD1; clone size: few; CDR3 protein: CSARVQGARGGQPQHF; CDR3 DNA: TGCAGTGCTAGAGTACAGGGGGCTAGAGGGGGTCAGCCCCAGCATTTT
V gene: TRBV10-3; J gene: TRBJ1-5; D gene: -; clone size: -; CDR3 protein: CAISVEGHQPQHF; CDR3 DNA: TGTGCCATCAGTGTAGAAGGTCATCAGCCCCAGCATTTT
V gene: TRBV12-3/TRBV12-4; J gene: TRBJ2-7; D gene: TRBD1; clone size: few; CDR3 protein: CASSPGPPDREISEQYF; CDR3 DNA: TGTGCCAGCAGTCCGGGACCCCCGGACAGGGAGATCAGCGAGCAGTACTTC
V gene: TRBV9; J gene: TRBJ2-7; D gene: TRBD1; clone size: many; CDR3 protein: CASSARQGGEQYF; CDR3 DNA: TGTGCCAGCAGCGCAAGACAGGGGGGAGAGCAGTACTTC
V gene: TRBV15; J gene: TRBJ2-1; D gene: TRBD1; clone size: many; CDR3 protein: CAIGTAAGEQFF; CDR3 DNA: TGTGCCATCGGGACAGCTGCAGGTGAGCAGTTCTTC
V gene: TRBV20-1; J gene: TRBJ2-1; D gene: TRBD1; clone size: -; CDR3 protein: CSAGDRGSYNEQFF; CDR3 DNA: TGCAGTGCTGGGGACAGGGGAAGTTACAATGAGCAGTTCTTC
V gene: TRBV7-9; J gene: TRBJ2-1; D gene: TRBD2; clone size: -; CDR3 protein: CASETAPKLAGGPNEQFF; CDR3 DNA: TGTGCCAGTGAGACTGCCCCCAAACTAGCGGGGGGGCCCAATGAGCAGTTCTTC
V gene: TRBV7-2; J gene: TRBJ2-3; D gene: -; clone size: -; CDR3 protein: CACSFTGKPSTDTQYF; CDR3 DNA: TGTGCCTGCAGCTTTACAGGGAAACCTAGCACAGATACGCAGTATTTT
V gene: TRBV7-2; J gene: TRBJ1-6; D gene: -; clone size: few; CDR3 protein: CASSLSPLNNSPLHF; CDR3 DNA: TGTGCCAGCAGCTTATCCCCCCTTAATAATTCACCCCTCCACTTT
V gene: TRBV20-1; J gene: TRBJ2-5; D gene: -; clone size: -; CDR3 protein: CSARHFKEGTQYF; CDR3 DNA: TGCAGTGCTAGACATTTCAAGGAGGGGACCCAGTACTTC
V gene: TRBV20-1; J gene: TRBJ1-5; D gene: -; clone size: many; CDR3 protein: CSAKAGFSNQPQHF; CDR3 DNA: TGCAGTGCGAAAGCCGGGTTCAGCAATCAGCCCCAGCATTTT